The clone carrying this T cell receptor (beta chain) has more than one count but fewer than ten. The target antigen is unknown. A second roughly 6 to 12 cycle PCR used barcoded and J-beta primers. TCRdb fed the 5' RACE reads into MiXCR, producing one record per CDR3 protein. Of about 570,000 distinct CDR3 sequences in the sample, 27% were seen once. The germline V and J ends were trimmed by 4 bases and 0 bases, with 13 bases remaining between them. Germline V gene lookup returns CDR1 MNHEY and CDR2 SVGAGI. The CDR3 is 16 residues long. Each sample had at least 6 million PBMCs isolated. These data come from a study of blood T cells in healthy people across ages. Study-level background: Per two T cells, about one barcoded beta molecule was captured through template switching.

General study points: Higher diversity and more naive CD4+ cells were features of long-lived donors, compared to aged donors. Naive T cell percentage showed a strong correlation with TCR beta diversity.

The V call is TRBV6-5, the J call TRBJ1-3; D ambiguous. The sequence derives from a woman in her sixties or seventies in good health. What was sequenced was blood. CDR3 sequence reads: CASSSPGLGSGNTIYF. CDR3 DNA: TGTGCCAGCAGTTCTCCCGGACTTGGCTCTGGAAACACCATATATTTT.